This T cell receptor beta chain comes out of a study of T-cell reconstitution after alpha-beta-depleted transplantation in children. Whole-study results and caveats: Surviving recipient T cells and thymic progenitors produced the high day-60 TCRbeta diversity seen in some patients. Where alpha-beta T cells came from about two months after transplant was reportedly several hundred expanded graft clones.

This clonotype was recorded many times. The target antigen is unknown. This CDR3 spans 13 amino acids. CDR1 and CDR2 from the germline V gene are SNHLY and FYNNEI. V was clipped by 5 bases and J by 4 bases, with 10 bases between them. For TCRbeta, the library was prepared with unique molecular identifiers. One entry per CDR3 protein, called by TCRdb with MiXCR from the PCR reads. The repertoire holds roughly 100,000 distinct CDR3 sequences, with about 5.6% as singletons. V usage is TRBV2 and J usage is TRBJ2-3; the D is unclear. The TCR originated in a female patient aged 2-15 years who had a stem cell transplant for Fanconi anemia, so the T cells may come from the graft donor. This material consisted of PBMCs, mostly from graft donor cells, taken 60 days after TCRalphabeta/CD19-depleted stem cell transplant. The CDR3 coding sequence is TGTGCCAGCAGTTTGGAGTTCTCAGATACGCAGTATTTT. Translation gives CASSLEFSDTQYF.